This T cell receptor (beta chain) was captured by sequencing in a study of radiation and T cells in renal cell carcinoma. Study at large: Nephrectomy followed 15 Gy stereotactic body radiation by 4 weeks.

This clone was seen only a few times. The protocol was immunoSEQ multiplex PCR, while the TCRdb copy is restricted to in-frame clones and leaves out a portion. The sample includes 140,000 to 150,000 clones, about 88% of them seen just once. Time point noted: baseline pretreatment blood. Treatment here: 15 Gy SBRT to primary tumor, nephrectomy 4 weeks later. Radiation-treated patients gave blood at baseline, week 2 and week 4. The tumor was a clear cell renal cell carcinoma. This CDR3 contains 15 residues. The germline gives CDR1 SGHNT, CDR2 YYREEE (reference sequence). Trimming removed 4 bases from V and 1 base from J; junction bases left unmatched: 4.

The sequenced sample was blood, obtained from a patient whose treatment included radiotherapy and nephrectomy. This TCR came from a woman aged 70 to 79 with renal cell carcinoma. This rearrangement joins TRBV5-4 to TRBJ1-1, with TRBD1 identical over 10 bases. The DNA for the CDR3 is TGTGCCAGCAGCGACAGGGGGCTCGAGAACACTGAAGCTTTCTTT. It codes for CASSDRGLENTEAFF.